The 7 T cell receptor beta chains in this list originate from one sample, sequenced in a study of cytomegalovirus exposure and HLA in healthy donors. The PCR contained 60 Vbeta and 13 Jbeta primers. Data came from immunoSEQ multiplex PCR; TCRdb stores just in-frame clones and leaves some out. The table includes 150,000 to 200,000 clones, approximately 82% detected once. Sample: PBMCs. The receptors were gathered from a man aged 18-30 years in good health and CMV-seropositive.

The chain links TRBV2 to TRBJ1-3; a possible D gene is TRBD1 (5 bases). This CDR3 has 13 residues. The germline V and J ends were trimmed by 6 bases and 2 bases, with 8 bases remaining between them. The germline V gene encodes CDR1 SNHLY and CDR2 FYNNEI. As DNA, the CDR3 is TGTGCCAGCAGGGGGGGAACTGGAAACACCATATATTTT. Protein product: CASRGGTGNTIYF.

The rearrangement joins TRBV6-1 to TRBJ2-3; weak D call: TRBD1 (6 bases). The germline V and J ends were trimmed by 8 bases and 2 bases, with 17 bases remaining between them. Germline assignment: CDR1 MNHNS and CDR2 SASEGT. This CDR3 is 15 amino acids long. The CDR3 DNA follows: TGTGCCAGCCGGCTCGAGGACAGTCCCACAGATACGCAGTATTTT. Translation: CASRLEDSPTDTQYF.

The V and J genes are TRBV19 and TRBJ1-4, with D perhaps TRBD1 (6 bases). The CDR3 length is 14 residues. Trimming took off 7 bases at V and 1 base at J, with 10 bases between the two ends. CDR1 LNHDA and CDR2 SQIVND come from the germline V gene (reference sequence). The DNA of the CDR3 is TGTGCCAGTAAAGACAGGATAACTAATGAAAAACTGTTTTTT. Translation: CASKDRITNEKLFF.

This CDR3 reads CASSPQTGIQETQYF. DNA for the CDR3: TGTGCCAGCAGCCCCCAGACCGGGATCCAAGAGACCCAGTACTTC. V and J are TRBV11-1 and TRBJ2-5; the D gene is possibly TRBD2 (5 bases). Per germline, CDR1 SGHAT and CDR2 FQDESV (reference sequence). The CDR3 is 15 amino acids. The V end lost 5 bases, the J end lost 1 base, and 14 bases lay between the germline ends.

This clone was counted between two and nine times. The chain couples TRBV4-1 to TRBJ2-5; D unclear. CDR1 is MGHRA, CDR2 YSYEKL, per germline. This CDR3 spans 13 amino acids. V gave up 4 bases and J gave up 2 bases, with 8 bases separating them. The CDR3 is CASSRSEQETQYF. The CDR3 DNA reads as TGCGCCAGCAGCCGGAGCGAGCAAGAGACCCAGTACTTC.

There are a few counts of this clone. The chain uses TRBV5-1 and TRBJ1-3, with 8 bases identical to TRBD1. The CDR3 loop spans 14 amino acids. Germline V gives CDR1 SGHRS, CDR2 YFSETQ. V lost 4 bases to trimming and J lost 2 bases; unmatched junction nucleotides: 2. The CDR3 reads CASSQDRAGNTIYF. The CDR3 DNA is TGCGCCAGCAGCCAGGACAGGGCTGGAAACACCATATATTTT.

In its sample, this clone was seen a few times. The rearrangement links TRBV28 to TRBJ2-7; D unclear. This CDR3 is 11 amino acids long. The germline V and J ends were trimmed by 8 bases and 4 bases, with 9 bases remaining between them. CDR1 MDHEN and CDR2 SYDVKM come from the germline V gene. The CDR3 sequence is CASEDGYEQYF. Here the CDR3 DNA reads TGTGCCAGCGAGGATGGATACGAGCAGTACTTC.